This T cell receptor beta chain was found in a study of post-analysis software for immune sequencing data. This clonotype was observed a single time. Researchers reported that TCR beta cDNA libraries carried unique molecular identifiers. TCRdb re-analysed the PCR reads in MiXCR, keeping a single row per CDR3 protein. The sample holds hundreds of thousands of distinct CDR3 sequences, approximately 45% seen once. The TCR was taken from a girl aged 10 to 17 with multiple sclerosis. The specimen sequenced was blood.

In nucleotides, the CDR3 is TGTGCCAGCAGCTCTCCCTCGGGGGCGGGAGGGTTTAGGAATGAGCAGTTCTTC. Protein: CASSSPSGAGGFRNEQFF. The J gene is TRBJ2-1, the V gene TRBV11-2, with 9 nucleotides matching TRBD2. With V trimmed by 4 bases and J by 7 bases, 17 bases remained unmatched. The CDR3 has 18 amino acids. CDR1 is SGHAT and CDR2 is FQNNGV in the germline V gene.